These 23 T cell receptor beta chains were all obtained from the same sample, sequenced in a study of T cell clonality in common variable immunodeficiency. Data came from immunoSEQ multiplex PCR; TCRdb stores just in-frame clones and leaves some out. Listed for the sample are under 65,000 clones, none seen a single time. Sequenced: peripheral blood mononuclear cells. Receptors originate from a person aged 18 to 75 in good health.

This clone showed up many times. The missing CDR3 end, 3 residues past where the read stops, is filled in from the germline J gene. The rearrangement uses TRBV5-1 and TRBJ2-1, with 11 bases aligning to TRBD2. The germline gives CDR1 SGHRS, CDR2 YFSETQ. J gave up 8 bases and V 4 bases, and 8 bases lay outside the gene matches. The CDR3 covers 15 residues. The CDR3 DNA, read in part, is TGCGCCAGCAGCCGAACTAGCGGGAGAAGGCATGAG. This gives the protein CASSRTSGRRHE. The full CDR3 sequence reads CASSRTSGRRHEQFF.

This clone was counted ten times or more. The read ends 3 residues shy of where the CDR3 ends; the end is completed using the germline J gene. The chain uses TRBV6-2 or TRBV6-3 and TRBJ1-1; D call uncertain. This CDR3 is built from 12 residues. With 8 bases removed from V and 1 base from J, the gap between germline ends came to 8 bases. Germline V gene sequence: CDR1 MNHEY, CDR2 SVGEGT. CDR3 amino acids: CASVSRNTEAFF. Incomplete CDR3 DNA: TGTGCCAGCGTTAGTCGGAACACTGAA.

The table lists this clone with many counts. The CDR3 region is CSATSGESTGTQYF. The sequenced CDR3 bases are TGCAGTGCTACGTCCGGGGAATCTACAGGGACG. The rearrangement uses TRBV20-1 and TRBJ2-3; TRBD1 might be the D (6 bases). The read halts 3 residues ahead of the CDR3 end, with the missing end drawn from the germline J gene. The CDR3 has 14 amino acids. In germline, CDR1 is DFQATT, CDR2 SNEGSKA (reference sequence).

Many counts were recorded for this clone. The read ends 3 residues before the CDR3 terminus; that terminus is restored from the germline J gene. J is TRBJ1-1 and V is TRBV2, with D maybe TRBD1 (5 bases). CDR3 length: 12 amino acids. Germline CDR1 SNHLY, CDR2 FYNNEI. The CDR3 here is CASQQDLRQAFF. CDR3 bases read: TGTGCCAGTCAACAGGATCTCAGGCAA.

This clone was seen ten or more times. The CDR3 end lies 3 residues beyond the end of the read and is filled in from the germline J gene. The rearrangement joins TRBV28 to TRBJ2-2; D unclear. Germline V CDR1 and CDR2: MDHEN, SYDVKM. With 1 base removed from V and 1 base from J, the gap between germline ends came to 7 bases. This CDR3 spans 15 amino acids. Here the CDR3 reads CASSLLKGNTGELFF. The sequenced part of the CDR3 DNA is TGTGCCAGCAGTTTATTAAAGGGGAACACCGGGGAG. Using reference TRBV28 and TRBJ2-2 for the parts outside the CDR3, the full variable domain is DVKVTQSSRYLVKRTGEKVFLECVQDMDHENMFWYRQDPGLGLRLIYFSYDVKMKEKGDIPEGYSVSREKKERFSLILESASTNQTSMYLCASSLLKGNTGELFFGEGSRLTVL.

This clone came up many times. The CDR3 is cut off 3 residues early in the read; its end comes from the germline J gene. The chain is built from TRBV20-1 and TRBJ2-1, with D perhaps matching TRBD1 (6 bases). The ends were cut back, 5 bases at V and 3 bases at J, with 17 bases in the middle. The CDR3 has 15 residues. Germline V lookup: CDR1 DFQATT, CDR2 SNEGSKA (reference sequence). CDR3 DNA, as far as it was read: TGCAGTGCTGGTACAGGGAGTAGCAGCTACAATGAG. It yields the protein CSAGTGSSSYNE. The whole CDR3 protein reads CSAGTGSSSYNEQFF.

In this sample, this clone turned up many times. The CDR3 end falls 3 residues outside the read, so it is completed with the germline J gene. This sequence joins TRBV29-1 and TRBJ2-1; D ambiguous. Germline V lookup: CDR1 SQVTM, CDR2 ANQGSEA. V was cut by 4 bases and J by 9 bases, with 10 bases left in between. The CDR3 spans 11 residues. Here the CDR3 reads CSVVEGREQFF. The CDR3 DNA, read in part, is TGCAGCGTTGTGGAAGGGCGTGAG.

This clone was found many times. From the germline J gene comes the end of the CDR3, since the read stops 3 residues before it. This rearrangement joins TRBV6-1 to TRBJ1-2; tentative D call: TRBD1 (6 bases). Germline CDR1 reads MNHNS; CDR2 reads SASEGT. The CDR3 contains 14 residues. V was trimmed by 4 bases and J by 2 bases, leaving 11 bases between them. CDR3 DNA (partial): TGTGCCAGCAGTGTTGACAGGAGGAACTATGGC. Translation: CASSVDRRNYG. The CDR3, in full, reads CASSVDRRNYGYTF.

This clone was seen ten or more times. This CDR3 is CASSLEAGWNSPLHF. The DNA read from the CDR3 is TGTGCCAGCAGCTTAGAAGCAGGGTGGAATTCACCC. The J gene is TRBJ1-6, the V gene TRBV7-6; maybe TRBD1 (5 bases). Read coverage stops 3 residues before the CDR3 terminus; the germline J gene supplies the remainder. The CDR3 is made up of 15 amino acids. Trimming removed 1 base at V and 7 bases at J, with 11 bases between. The germline V gene encodes CDR1 SGHVS and CDR2 FNYEAQ.

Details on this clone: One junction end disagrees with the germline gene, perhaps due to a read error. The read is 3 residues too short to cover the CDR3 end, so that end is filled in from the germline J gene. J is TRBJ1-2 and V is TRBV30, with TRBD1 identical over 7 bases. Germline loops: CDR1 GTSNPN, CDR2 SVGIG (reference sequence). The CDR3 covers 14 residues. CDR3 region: CAWSITRGYYDYTF. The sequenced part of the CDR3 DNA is TGTGCCTGGAGTATCACCAGGGGGTACTATGAC.

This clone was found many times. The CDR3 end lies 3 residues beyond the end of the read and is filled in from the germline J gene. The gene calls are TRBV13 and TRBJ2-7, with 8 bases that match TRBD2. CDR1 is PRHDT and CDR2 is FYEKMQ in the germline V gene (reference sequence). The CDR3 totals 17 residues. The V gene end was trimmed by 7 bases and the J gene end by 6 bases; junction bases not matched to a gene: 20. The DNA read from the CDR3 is TGTGCCAGCACCGCTCAACTCCAAAGCGGGAGCCATACCGAG. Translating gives CASTAQLQSGSHTE. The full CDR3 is CASTAQLQSGSHTEQYF.

The CDR3: CASSYRDRRGTQYF. CDR3 DNA, as far as it was read: TGTGCCAGCAGCTACCGGGACAGGAGGGGGACC. The V gene is TRBV11-2, the J gene TRBJ2-5, with 8 bases that match TRBD1. The CDR3 end is not reached by the read, which stops 3 residues before it; the germline J gene fills it in. CDR1 and CDR2 from the germline V gene are SGHAT and FQNNGV. CDR3 size: 14 residues. The trim removed 4 bases at V and 7 bases at J, leaving 8 bases unmatched. Supplemented by reference TRBV11-2 and TRBJ2-5, the full variable domain reads EAGVAQSPRYKIIEKRQSVAFWCNPISGHATLYWYQQILGQGPKLLIQFQNNGVVDDSQLPKDRFSAERLKGVDSTLKIQPAKLEDSAVYLCASSYRDRRGTQYFGPGTRLLVL.

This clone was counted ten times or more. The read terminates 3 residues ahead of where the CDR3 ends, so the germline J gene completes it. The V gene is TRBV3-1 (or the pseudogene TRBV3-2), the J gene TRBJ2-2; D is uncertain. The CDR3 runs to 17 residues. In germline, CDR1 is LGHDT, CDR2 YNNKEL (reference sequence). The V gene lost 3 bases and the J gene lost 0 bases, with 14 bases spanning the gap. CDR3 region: CASSHVNLLANTGELFF. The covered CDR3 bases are TGTGCCAGCAGCCATGTAAATCTCCTCGCGAACACCGGGGAG.

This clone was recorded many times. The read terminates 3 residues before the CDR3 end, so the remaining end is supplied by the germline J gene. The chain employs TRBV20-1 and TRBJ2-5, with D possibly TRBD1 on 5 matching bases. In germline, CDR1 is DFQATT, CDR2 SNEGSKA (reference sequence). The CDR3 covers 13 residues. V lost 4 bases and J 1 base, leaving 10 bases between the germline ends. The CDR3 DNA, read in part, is TGCAGTGCTATGGACAAGCCCCAAGAGACC. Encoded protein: CSAMDKPQET. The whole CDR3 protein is CSAMDKPQETQYF.

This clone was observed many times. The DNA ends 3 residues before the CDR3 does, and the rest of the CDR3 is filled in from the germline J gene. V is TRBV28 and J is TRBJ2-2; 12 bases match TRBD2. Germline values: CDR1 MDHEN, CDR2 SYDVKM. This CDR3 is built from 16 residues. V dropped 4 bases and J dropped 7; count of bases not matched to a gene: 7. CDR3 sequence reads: CASSSPSGGAFGELFF. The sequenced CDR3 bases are TGTGCCAGCAGTTCTCCTAGCGGGGGGGCTTTCGGGGAG. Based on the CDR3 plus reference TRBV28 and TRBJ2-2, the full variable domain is DVKVTQSSRYLVKRTGEKVFLECVQDMDHENMFWYRQDPGLGLRLIYFSYDVKMKEKGDIPEGYSVSREKKERFSLILESASTNQTSMYLCASSSPSGGAFGELFFGEGSRLTVL.

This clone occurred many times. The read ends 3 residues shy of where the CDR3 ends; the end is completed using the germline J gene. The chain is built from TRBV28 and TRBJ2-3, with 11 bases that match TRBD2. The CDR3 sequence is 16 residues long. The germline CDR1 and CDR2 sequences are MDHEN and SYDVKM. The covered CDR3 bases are TGTGCCAGCAGTTACCCTCTAGCGGGAGGCAGTGAGACG. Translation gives CASSYPLAGGSET. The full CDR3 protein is CASSYPLAGGSETQYF.

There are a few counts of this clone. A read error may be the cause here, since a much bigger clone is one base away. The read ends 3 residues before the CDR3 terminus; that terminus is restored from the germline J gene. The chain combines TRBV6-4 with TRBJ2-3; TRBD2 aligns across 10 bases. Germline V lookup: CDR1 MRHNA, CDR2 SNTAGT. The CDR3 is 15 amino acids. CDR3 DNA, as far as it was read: TGTGCCAGCAGTCCACTAGCGGGGACCACAGGTACG. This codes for CASSPLAGTTGT. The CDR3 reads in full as CASSPLAGTTGTQYF.

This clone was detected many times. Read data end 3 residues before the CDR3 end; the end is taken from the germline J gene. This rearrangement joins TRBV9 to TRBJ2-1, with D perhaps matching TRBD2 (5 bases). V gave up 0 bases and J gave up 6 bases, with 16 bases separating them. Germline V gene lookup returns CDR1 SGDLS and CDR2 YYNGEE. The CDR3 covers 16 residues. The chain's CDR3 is CASSVGGLALGNEQFF. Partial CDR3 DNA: TGTGCCAGCAGCGTAGGAGGGCTAGCACTTGGCAATGAG.

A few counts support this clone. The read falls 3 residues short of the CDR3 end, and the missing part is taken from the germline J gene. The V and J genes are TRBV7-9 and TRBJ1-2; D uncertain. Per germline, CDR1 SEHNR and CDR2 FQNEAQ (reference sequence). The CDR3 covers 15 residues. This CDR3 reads CASSFVAPTVNDYTF. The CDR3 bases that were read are TGTGCCAGCAGCTTTGTAGCTCCGACGGTTAATGAC.

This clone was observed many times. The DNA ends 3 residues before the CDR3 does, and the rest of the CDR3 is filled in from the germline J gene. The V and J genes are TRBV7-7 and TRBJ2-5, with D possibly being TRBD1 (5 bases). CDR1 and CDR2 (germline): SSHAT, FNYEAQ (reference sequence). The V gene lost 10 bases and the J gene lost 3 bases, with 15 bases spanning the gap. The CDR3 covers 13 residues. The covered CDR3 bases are TGTGCCACCCCGGAAGGGGCGGAAGAGACC. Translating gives CATPEGAEET. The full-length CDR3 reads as CATPEGAEETQYF.

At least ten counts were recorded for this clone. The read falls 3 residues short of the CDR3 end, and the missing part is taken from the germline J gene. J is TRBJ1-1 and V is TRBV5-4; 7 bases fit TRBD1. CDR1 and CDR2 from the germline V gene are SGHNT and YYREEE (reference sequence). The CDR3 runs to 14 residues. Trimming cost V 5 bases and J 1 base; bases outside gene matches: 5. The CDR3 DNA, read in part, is TGTGCCAGCAGAACACAGGGGTCGAACACTGAA. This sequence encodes CASRTQGSNTE. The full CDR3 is CASRTQGSNTEAFF. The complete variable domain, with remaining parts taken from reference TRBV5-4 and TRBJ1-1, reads ETGVTQSPTHLIKTRGQQVTLRCSSQSGHNTVSWYQQALGQGPQFIFQYYREEENGRGNFPPRFSGLQFPNYSSELNVNALELDDSALYLCASRTQGSNTEAFFGQGTRLTVV.

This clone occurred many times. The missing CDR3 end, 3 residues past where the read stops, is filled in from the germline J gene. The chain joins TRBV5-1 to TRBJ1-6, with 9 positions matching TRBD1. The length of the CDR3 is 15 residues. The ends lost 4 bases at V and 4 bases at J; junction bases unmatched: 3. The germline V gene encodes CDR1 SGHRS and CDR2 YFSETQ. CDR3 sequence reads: CASSRGQGYNSPLHF. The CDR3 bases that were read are TGCGCCAGCAGCAGGGGACAGGGTTATAATTCACCC.

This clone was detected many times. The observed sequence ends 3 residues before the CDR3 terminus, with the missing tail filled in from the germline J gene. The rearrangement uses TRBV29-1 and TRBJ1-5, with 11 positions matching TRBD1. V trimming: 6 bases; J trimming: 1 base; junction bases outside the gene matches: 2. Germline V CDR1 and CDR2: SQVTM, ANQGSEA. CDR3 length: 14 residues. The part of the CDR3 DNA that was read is TGCAGCGTGGGGACAGGGGGAAGCAATCAGCCC. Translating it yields CSVGTGGSNQP. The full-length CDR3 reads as CSVGTGGSNQPQHF.